This T cell receptor (beta chain) derives from a study of shared clonotypes between healthy human individuals. Repertoires were generated with immunoSEQ multiplex PCR, while TCRdb's copy carries only in-frame clones and drops some. This sample has 2 million to 2.5 million clones; around 93% occur once, and the top ten carry about 0.41%. Material for sequencing was naive CD4+ T cells from PBMCs. Subset described: CD45RA+ positively selected. The origin of this receptor is a young man in good health. Some clones in this sample may be carry-over from other donors' samples.

In DNA, the CDR3 is TGTGCCAGCAGCTTAACGTCGGTCCAGCAAGAGACCCAGTACTTC. Its protein is CASSLTSVQQETQYF. The chain carries TRBV7-2 and TRBJ2-5; D gene unclear. CDR1 and CDR2 (germline): SGHTA, FQGNSA. The CDR3 is 15 amino acids. V was shortened by 2 bases and J by 2 bases, with 12 bases between the two germline ends.